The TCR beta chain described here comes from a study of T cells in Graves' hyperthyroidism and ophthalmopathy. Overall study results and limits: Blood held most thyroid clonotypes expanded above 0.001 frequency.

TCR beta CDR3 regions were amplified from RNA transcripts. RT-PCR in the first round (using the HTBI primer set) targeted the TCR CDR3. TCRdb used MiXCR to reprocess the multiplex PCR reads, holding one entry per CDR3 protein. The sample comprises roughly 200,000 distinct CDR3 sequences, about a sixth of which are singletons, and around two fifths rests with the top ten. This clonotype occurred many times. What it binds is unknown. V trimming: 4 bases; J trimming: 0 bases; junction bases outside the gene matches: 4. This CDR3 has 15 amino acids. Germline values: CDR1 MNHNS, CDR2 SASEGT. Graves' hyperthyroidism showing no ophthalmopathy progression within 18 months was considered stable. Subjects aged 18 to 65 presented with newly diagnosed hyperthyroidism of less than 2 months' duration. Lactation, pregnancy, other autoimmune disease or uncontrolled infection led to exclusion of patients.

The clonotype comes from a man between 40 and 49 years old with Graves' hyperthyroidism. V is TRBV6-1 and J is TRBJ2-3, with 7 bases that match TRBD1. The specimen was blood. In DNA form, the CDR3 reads TGTGCCAGCAGTGTCCCGGGACAGAGCACAGATACGCAGTATTTT. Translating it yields CASSVPGQSTDTQYF.